The 17 T cell receptor beta chains below were found in one sample sequenced in a study of cytomegalovirus exposure and HLA in healthy donors. Amplification used 60 Vbeta primers and 13 Jbeta primers. Libraries were prepared by immunoSEQ multiplex PCR; TCRdb keeps only in-frame clonotypes and omits some of them. The profile covers some 150,000 clones, with approximately 78% appearing a single time and about 7% taken by the ten largest. Sequences were obtained from PBMCs. The receptor set was obtained from a woman younger than 45 in good health and CMV-seropositive.

V usage is TRBV5-4 and J usage is TRBJ2-5; 9 bases are a match to TRBD2. The CDR3 length is 15 residues. V was pared by 1 base and J by 5 bases, with 6 bases of the junction left unmatched. CDR1 is SGHNT, CDR2 YYREEE, per germline (reference sequence). The DNA for the CDR3 is TGTGCCAGCAGCTTGCCTAGCGGGGTCATGGAGACCCAGTACTTC. Its translation: CASSLPSGVMETQYF.

V is TRBV7-2 and J is TRBJ2-5, with 9 bases fitting TRBD2. V lost 4 bases to trimming and J lost 2 bases; unmatched junction nucleotides: 17. CDR3 length equals 19 residues. Germline CDR1 SGHTA, CDR2 FQGNSA. The CDR3 DNA is TGTGCCAGCAGCTCGCGACCTCGGGAGCGGGGGGCCACTCAAGAGACCCAGTACTTC. Its translation: CASSSRPRERGATQETQYF.

This clone was picked up a small number of times. The chain recombines TRBV28 with TRBJ1-1; 11 bases align to TRBD1. Trimming at V came to 3 bases and at J to 6 bases, leaving 9 bases not matched to a gene. The CDR3 loop spans 16 amino acids. CDR1 and CDR2 from the germline V gene are MDHEN and SYDVKM. As DNA, the CDR3 is TGTGCCAGCAGTTTCAGGCCGGGACAGGGGGGCCCTGAAGCTTTCTTT. Amino acid sequence: CASSFRPGQGGPEAFF.

The chain uses TRBV5-1 and TRBJ2-5; D might be TRBD1 (5 bases). The DNA end favors TRBJ2-7, so the J call may be wrong. The germline V gene has CDR1 SGHRS and CDR2 YFSETQ. This CDR3 has 13 amino acids. CDR3 nucleotide sequence: TGCGCCAGCAGTATTACAGGAGCCACCGAGCAGTACTTC. The encoded protein is CASSITGATEQYF.

The chain employs TRBV7-3 and TRBJ2-7, with 9 positions matching TRBD1. With 1 base clipped from V and 2 bases from J, the junction kept 27 bases outside the gene matches. The germline V gene encodes CDR1 SGHTA and CDR2 FQGTGA. CDR3 size: 23 residues. The CDR3 here is CASSLRRTRGNGRGDREAYEQYF. CDR3 bases: TGTGCCAGCAGCTTAAGAAGGACACGAGGTAATGGACGGGGGGACAGGGAGGCCTACGAGCAGTACTTC.

This chain uses TRBV2 with TRBJ1-2; 8 bases align to TRBD1. V lost 6 bases, J lost 8 bases, and 8 bases stayed unmatched. CDR1 SNHLY and CDR2 FYNNEI come from the germline V gene. The CDR3 spans 13 residues. Here the CDR3 DNA reads TGTGCCAGCAGCGCGACAGGGGCAGGAGGCTACACCTTC. Translated, it gives CASSATGAGGYTF.

This clone has a handful of counts. The chain combines TRBV7-2 with TRBJ2-7; 10 positions agree with TRBD2. Germline V gene data show CDR1 as SGHTA and CDR2 as FQGNSA. This CDR3 is 15 amino acids long. V trimming: 8 bases; J trimming: 0 bases; junction bases outside the gene matches: 7. CDR3 residues: CASGVAGGLSYEQYF. The CDR3 bases are TGTGCCAGCGGAGTAGCGGGGGGCCTCTCCTACGAGCAGTACTTC.

This sequence joins TRBV4-2 and TRBJ1-6; 8 bases align to TRBD1. After removal of 2 bases from V and 10 bases from J, the junction contained 7 bases not matched to a gene. Germline V lookup: CDR1 LGHNA, CDR2 YNFKEQ. CDR3 length: 15 amino acids. The CDR3 DNA is TGTGCCAGCAGCCAACCAGGGGGCATGGCCTCACCCCTCCACTTT. Translating gives CASSQPGGMASPLHF.

The rearrangement uses TRBV7-3 and TRBJ2-3, with TRBD2 matching over 14 bases. CDR3 length equals 16 residues. V shed 5 bases, J shed 6 bases, and the junction held 7 bases outside the gene matches. In germline, CDR1 is SGHTA, CDR2 FQGTGA. This CDR3 reads CASSPRLAGGFDTQYF. DNA of the CDR3: TGTGCCAGCAGCCCCCGACTAGCGGGGGGGTTCGATACGCAGTATTTT.

The chain couples TRBV6-5 to TRBJ2-5; D may be TRBD1 (5 bases). With 3 bases removed from V and 7 bases from J, the gap between germline ends came to 15 bases. CDR3 length: 14 amino acids. From germline, CDR1 is MNHEY and CDR2 SVGAGI. The CDR3 loop reads CASSYRQGVGTQYF. The CDR3 DNA is TGTGCCAGCAGTTATCGCCAGGGTGTGGGGACCCAGTACTTC.

The chain recombines TRBV7-9 with TRBJ1-2; TRBD1 matches 9 bases. Germline assignment: CDR1 SEHNR and CDR2 FQNEAQ (reference sequence). The CDR3 has 15 amino acids. V trimming: 5 bases; J trimming: 2 bases; junction bases outside the gene matches: 6. CDR3 in DNA: TGTGCCAGCAGCCCCCGGGACAGGGAAAACTATGGCTACACCTTC. Protein sequence: CASSPRDRENYGYTF.

The chain links TRBV6-6 to TRBJ2-5; perhaps TRBD2 as D (5 bases). CDR1 MNHNY and CDR2 SVGAGI come from the germline V gene (reference sequence). The CDR3 covers 13 residues. V gave up 6 bases and J gave up 2 bases, with 10 bases separating them. CDR3 coding DNA: TGTGCCAGCAGGGACGGGGATCAAGAGACCCAGTACTTC. The encoded protein is CASRDGDQETQYF.

The chain couples TRBV7-3 to TRBJ2-1; TRBD1 aligns across 11 bases. The trim removed 1 base at V and 9 bases at J, leaving 2 bases unmatched. This CDR3 contains 14 residues. Germline loops: CDR1 SGHTA, CDR2 FQGTGA. The CDR3 DNA is TGTGCCAGCAGCTTAAGGACAGGGGGCTTTGAGCAGTTCTTC. Translating it yields CASSLRTGGFEQFF.

The chain couples TRBV18 to TRBJ2-3, with D possibly being TRBD2 (5 bases). CDR3 size: 14 residues. Germline CDR1 and CDR2: KGHSH and LQKENI. The V end lost 5 bases, the J end lost 2 bases, and 11 bases lay between the germline ends. CDR3 loop: CASSADGNTDTQYF. CDR3 DNA sequence: TGTGCCAGCTCAGCGGACGGGAACACAGATACGCAGTATTTT.

This clone was detected once. The chain joins TRBV5-1 to TRBJ2-5, with TRBD1 identical over 10 bases. The CDR3 consists of 15 residues. Per germline, CDR1 SGHRS and CDR2 YFSETQ. Losses at the gene ends were 1 base for V and 3 bases for J; bases not matched to a gene: 3. This CDR3 reads CASSLSGTGEETQYF. As DNA, the CDR3 is TGCGCCAGCAGCTTGTCCGGGACAGGGGAAGAGACCCAGTACTTC.

The chain has TRBV28 and TRBJ2-7; possibly TRBD2 for D (5 bases). V lost 10 bases to trimming and J lost 1 base, with 11 bases between them. This CDR3 comprises 12 residues. The germline CDR1 and CDR2 sequences are MDHEN and SYDVKM. In DNA, the CDR3 is TGTGCCACGGAGGACGTTTCCTACGAGCAGTACTTC. It encodes CATEDVSYEQYF.

In the case of this clone: The junction departs from the called germline gene at one end, perhaps through a read error. This rearrangement joins TRBV7-9 to TRBJ2-7; tentative D call: TRBD1 (7 bases). CDR1 and CDR2 (germline): SEHNR, FQNEAQ (reference sequence). The CDR3 totals 15 residues. CDR3 loop: CSSSFRQGGPYEQYF. As DNA, the CDR3 is TGTTCCAGCAGTTTCCGACAGGGAGGTCCATACGAGCAGTACTTC.